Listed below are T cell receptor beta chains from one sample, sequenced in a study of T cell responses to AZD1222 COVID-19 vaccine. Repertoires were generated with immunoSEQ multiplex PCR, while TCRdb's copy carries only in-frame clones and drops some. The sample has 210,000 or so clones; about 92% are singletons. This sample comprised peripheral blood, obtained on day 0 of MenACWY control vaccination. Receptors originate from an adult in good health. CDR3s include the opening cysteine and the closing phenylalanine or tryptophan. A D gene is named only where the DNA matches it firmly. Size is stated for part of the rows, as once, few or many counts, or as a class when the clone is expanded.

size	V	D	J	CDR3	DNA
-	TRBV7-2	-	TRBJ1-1	CASSLGGWEGAFF	TGTGCCAGCAGCTTAGGGGGCTGGGAGGGAGCTTTCTTT
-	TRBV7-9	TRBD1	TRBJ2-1	CASSQGQVAKQFF	TGTGCCAGCAGCCAAGGACAGGTCGCTAAGCAGTTCTTC
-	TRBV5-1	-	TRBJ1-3	CASSLALGIGNTIYF	TGCGCCAGCAGCTTGGCCTTAGGGATTGGAAACACCATATATTTT
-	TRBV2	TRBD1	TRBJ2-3	CATRLRQGELSNTQYF	TGTGCCACCCGACTCCGACAGGGGGAGCTTTCGAATACGCAGTATTTT
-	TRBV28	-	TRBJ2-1	CASSLGWGAGSYNEQFF	TGTGCCAGCAGTTTAGGGTGGGGGGCTGGCTCCTACAATGAGCAGTTCTTC
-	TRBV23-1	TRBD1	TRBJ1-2	CASPRGGGKRHGYTF	TGCGCCAGCCCCAGGGGGGGAGGGAAACGCCATGGCTACACCTTC
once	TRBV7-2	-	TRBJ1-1	CASSINGLNTEAFF	TGTGCCAGCAGCATCAACGGATTGAACACTGAAGCTTTCTTT
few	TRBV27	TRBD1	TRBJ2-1	CASTGGWNEQFF	TGTGCCTCAACAGGGGGATGGAATGAGCAGTTCTTC
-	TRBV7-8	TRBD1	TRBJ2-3	CASSPRQGAIDTQYF	TGTGCCAGCAGCCCCCGACAGGGGGCGATAGATACGCAGTATTTT
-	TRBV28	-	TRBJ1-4	CASSRRLGMGQGRDEKLFF	TGTGCCAGCAGCCGCCGGTTGGGGATGGGCCAGGGACGGGATGAAAAACTGTTTTTT
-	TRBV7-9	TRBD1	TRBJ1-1	CASSFSQGAGTEAFF	TGTGCCAGCAGCTTCTCTCAGGGGGCTGGCACTGAAGCTTTCTTT
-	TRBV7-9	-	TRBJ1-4	CASSLGVGGAGEKLFF	TGTGCCAGCAGCTTAGGCGTTGGGGGCGCGGGAGAAAAACTGTTTTTT
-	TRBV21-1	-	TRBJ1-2	CASSHKGPTVCYGYTF	TGTGCCAGCAGCCATAAAGGACCGACGGTATGCTATGGCTACACCTTC
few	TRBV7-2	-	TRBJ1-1	CASSFSSMNTEAFF	TGTGCCAGCAGCTTTTCTTCGATGAACACTGAAGCTTTCTTT
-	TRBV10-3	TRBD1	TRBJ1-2	CAISGGQGEGYTF	TGTGCCATCAGTGGGGGACAGGGTGAAGGCTACACCTTC
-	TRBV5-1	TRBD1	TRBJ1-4	CASSHGQGWEKLFF	TGCGCCAGCAGCCACGGACAGGGTTGGGAAAAACTGTTTTTT
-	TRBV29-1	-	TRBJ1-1	CSVLQGRGAFF	TGCAGCGTACTACAGGGAAGGGGAGCTTTCTTT
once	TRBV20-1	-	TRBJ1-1	CSASRGLEGSTEAFF	TGCAGTGCTAGTAGAGGACTGGAGGGCAGCACTGAAGCTTTCTTT
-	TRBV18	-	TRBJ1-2	CASSPESGTNYGYTF	TGTGCCAGCTCACCAGAGTCGGGCACAAACTATGGCTACACCTTC
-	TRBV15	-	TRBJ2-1	CATPEWQFF	TGTGCCACCCCCGAGTGGCAGTTCTTC
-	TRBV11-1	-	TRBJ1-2	CASSLTGRPNYGYTF	TGTGCCAGCAGCCTTACAGGCAGACCTAACTATGGCTACACCTTC
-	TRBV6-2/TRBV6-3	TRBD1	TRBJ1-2	CASSYSGTAGGYTF	TGTGCCAGCAGTTACTCGGGGACAGCGGGAGGCTACACCTTC
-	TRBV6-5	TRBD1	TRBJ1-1	CASSSQGAVVTEAFF	TGTGCCAGCAGTTCACAGGGGGCTGTCGTCACTGAAGCTTTCTTT
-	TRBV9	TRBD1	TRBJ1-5	CASSPQGAIDQPQHF	TGTGCCAGCAGTCCCCAGGGGGCGATCGATCAGCCCCAGCATTTT
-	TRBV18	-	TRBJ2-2	CASSPQPPPNTGELFF	TGTGCCAGCTCACCACAGCCTCCACCGAACACCGGGGAGCTGTTTTTT